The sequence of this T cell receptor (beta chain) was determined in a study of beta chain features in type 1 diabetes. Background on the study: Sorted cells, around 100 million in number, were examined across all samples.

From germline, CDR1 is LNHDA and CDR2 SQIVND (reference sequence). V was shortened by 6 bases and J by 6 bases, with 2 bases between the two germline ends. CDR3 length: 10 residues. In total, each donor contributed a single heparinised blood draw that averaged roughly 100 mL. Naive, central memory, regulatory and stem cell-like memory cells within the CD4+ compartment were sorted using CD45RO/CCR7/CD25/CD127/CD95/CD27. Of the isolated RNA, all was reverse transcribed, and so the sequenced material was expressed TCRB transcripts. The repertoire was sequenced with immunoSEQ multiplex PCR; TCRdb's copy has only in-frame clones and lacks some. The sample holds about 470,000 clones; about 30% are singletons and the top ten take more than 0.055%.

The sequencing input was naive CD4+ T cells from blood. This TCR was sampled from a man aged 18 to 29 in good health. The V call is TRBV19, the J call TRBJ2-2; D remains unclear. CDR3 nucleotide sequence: TGTGCCAGTAGCTCCGGGGAGCTGTTTTTT. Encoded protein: CASSSGELFF.